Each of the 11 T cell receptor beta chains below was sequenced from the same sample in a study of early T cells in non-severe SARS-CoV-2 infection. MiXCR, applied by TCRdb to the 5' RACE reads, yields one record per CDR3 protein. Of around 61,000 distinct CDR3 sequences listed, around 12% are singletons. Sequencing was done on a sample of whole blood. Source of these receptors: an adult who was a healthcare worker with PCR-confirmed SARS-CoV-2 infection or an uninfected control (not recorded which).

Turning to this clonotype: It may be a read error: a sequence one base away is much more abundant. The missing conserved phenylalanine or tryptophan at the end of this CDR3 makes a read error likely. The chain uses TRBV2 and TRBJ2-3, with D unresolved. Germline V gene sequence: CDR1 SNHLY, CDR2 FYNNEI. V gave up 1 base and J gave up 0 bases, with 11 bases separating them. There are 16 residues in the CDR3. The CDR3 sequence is CASSEGIGSSTDTQYV. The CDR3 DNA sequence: TGTGCCAGCAGTGAAGGGATTGGATCTAGCACAGATACGCAGTATGTT.

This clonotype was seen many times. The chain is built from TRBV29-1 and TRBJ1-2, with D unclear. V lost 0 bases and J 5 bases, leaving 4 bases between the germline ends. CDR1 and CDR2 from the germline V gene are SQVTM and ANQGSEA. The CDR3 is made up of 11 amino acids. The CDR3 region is CSVEDQYGYTF. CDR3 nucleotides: TGCAGCGTTGAAGACCAATATGGCTACACCTTC.

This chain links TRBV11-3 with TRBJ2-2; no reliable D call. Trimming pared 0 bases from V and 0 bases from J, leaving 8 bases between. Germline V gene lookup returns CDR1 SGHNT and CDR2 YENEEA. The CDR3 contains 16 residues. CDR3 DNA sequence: TGTGCCAGCAGCTTAGAGCGGACGGCGAACACCGGGGAGCTGTTTTTT. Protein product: CASSLERTANTGELFF. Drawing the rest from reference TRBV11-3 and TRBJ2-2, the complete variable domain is EAGVVQSPRYKIIEKKQPVAFWCNPISGHNTLYWYLQNLGQGPELLIRYENEEAVDDSQLPKDRFSAERLKGVDSTLKIQPAELGDSAVYLCASSLERTANTGELFFGEGSRLTVL.

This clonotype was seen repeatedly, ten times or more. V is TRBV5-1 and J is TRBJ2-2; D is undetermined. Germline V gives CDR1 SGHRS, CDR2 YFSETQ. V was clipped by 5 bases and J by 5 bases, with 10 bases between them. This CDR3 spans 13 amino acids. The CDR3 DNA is TGCGCCAGCAGGCTCGTGGGTACCGGGGAGCTGTTTTTT. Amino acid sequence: CASRLVGTGELFF. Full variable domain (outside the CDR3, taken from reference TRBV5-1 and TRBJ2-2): KAGVTQTPRYLIKTRGQQVTLSCSPISGHRSVSWYQQTPGQGLQFLFEYFSETQRNKGNFPGRFSGRQFSNSRSEMNVSTLELGDSALYLCASRLVGTGELFFGEGSRLTVL.

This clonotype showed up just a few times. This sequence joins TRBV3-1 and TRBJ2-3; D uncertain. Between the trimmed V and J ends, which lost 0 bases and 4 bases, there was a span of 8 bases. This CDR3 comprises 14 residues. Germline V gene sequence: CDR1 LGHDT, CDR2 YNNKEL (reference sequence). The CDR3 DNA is TGTGCCAGCAGCCAAGATCTTAGGTCAGATACGCAGTATTTT. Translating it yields CASSQDLRSDTQYF.

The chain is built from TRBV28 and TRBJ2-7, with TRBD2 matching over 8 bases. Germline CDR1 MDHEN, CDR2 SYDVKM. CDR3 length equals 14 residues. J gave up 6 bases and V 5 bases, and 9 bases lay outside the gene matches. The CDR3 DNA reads TGTGCCAGCAGTCCCACCCGGGAGGGCCCCGAGCAGTACTTC. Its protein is CASSPTREGPEQYF.

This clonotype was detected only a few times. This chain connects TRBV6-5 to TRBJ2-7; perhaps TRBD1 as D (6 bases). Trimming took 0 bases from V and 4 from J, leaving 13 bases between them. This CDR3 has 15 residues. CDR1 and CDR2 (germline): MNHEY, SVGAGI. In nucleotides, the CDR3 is TGTGCCAGCAGTTACTCGATTGGACAGAATTACGAGCAGTACTTC. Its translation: CASSYSIGQNYEQYF.

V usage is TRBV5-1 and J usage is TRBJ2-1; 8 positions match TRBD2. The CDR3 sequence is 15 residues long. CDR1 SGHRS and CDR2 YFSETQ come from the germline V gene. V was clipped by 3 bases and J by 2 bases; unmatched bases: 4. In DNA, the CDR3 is TGCGCCAGCAGCTCCACTAGCGGCACCTACAATGAGCAGTTCTTC. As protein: CASSSTSGTYNEQFF.

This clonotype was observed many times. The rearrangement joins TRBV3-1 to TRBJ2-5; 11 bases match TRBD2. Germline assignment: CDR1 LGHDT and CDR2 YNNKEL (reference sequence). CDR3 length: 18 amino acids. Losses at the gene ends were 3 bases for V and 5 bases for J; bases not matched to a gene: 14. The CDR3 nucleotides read TGTGCCAGCAGCCATGGGATGGGATTAGCGGGAGGGAAGGAGACCCAGTACTTC. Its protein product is CASSHGMGLAGGKETQYF.

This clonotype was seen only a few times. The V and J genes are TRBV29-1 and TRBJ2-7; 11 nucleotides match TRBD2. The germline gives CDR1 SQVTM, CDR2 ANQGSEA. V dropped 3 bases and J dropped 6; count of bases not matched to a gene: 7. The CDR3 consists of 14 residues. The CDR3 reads CSVEVAGGVAEQYF. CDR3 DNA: TGCAGCGTTGAGGTAGCGGGAGGGGTGGCCGAGCAGTACTTC.

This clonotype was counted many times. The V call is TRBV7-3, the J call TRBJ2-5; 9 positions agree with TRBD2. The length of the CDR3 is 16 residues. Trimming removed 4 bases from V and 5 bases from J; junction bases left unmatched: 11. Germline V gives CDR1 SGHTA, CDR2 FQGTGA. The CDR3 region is CASSSRSGRGGETQYF. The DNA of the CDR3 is TGTGCCAGCAGCTCCCGTAGCGGGAGAGGAGGGGAGACCCAGTACTTC.